This T cell receptor (beta chain) was recorded in a study of blood T cells in healthy people across ages. Germline CDR1 reads SEHNR; CDR2 reads FQNEAQ (reference sequence). This CDR3 contains 15 residues. Trimming stripped 5 bases from V and 2 bases from J, with 15 bases between. In the case of this clonotype: A much larger clone is a single base away; this may be a read error.

Then a second PCR, running roughly 7 to 11 cycles, was carried out with a sample-barcoded 5' primer and a J-beta primer mix. TCRdb recomputed calls from the 5' RACE reads with MiXCR, one row per CDR3 protein. Among roughly 900,000 distinct CDR3 sequences, 45% to 50% were seen once, and the ten largest hold about an eighth. The source of this sequence is a man younger than 45 in good health. The rearrangement links TRBV7-9 to TRBJ1-2; D is ambiguous. Sample: blood. CDR3 DNA: TGTGCCAGCAGCCCTTCTACTGGAATGAACTATGGCTACACCTTC. Translated, it gives CASSPSTGMNYGYTF.